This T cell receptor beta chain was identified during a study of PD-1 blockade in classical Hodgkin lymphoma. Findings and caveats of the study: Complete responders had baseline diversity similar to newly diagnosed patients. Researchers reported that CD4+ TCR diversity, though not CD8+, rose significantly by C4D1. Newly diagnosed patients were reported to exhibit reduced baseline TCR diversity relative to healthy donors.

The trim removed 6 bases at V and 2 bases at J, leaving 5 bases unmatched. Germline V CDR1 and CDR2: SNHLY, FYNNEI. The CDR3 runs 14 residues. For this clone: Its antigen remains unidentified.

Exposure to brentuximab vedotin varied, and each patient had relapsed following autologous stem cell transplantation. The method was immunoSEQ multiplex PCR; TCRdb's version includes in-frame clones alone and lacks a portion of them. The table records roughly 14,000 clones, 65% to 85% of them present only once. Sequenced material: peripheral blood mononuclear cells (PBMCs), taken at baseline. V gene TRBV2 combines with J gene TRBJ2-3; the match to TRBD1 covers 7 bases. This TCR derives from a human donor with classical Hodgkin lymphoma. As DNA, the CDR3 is TGTGCCAGCAGCCTCGGACAGGTCACAGATACGCAGTATTTT. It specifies CASSLGQVTDTQYF. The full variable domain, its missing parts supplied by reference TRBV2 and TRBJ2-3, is EPEVTQTPSHQVTQMGQEVILRCVPISNHLYFYWYRQILGQKVEFLVSFYNNEISEKSEIFDDQFSVERPDGSNFTLKIRSTKLEDSAMYFCASSLGQVTDTQYFGPGTRLTVL.